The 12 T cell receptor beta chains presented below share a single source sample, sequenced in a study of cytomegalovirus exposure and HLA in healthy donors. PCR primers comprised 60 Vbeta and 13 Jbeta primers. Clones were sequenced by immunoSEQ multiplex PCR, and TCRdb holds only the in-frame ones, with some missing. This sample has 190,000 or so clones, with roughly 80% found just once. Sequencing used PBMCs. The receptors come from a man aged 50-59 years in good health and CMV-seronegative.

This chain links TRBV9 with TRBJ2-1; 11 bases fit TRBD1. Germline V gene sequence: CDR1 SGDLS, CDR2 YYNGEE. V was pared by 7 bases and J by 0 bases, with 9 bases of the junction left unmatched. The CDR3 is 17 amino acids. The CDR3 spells CASGQGASLSSYNEQFF. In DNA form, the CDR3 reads TGTGCCAGCGGACAGGGGGCTTCCCTGTCCTCCTACAATGAGCAGTTCTTC. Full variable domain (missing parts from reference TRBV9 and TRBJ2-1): DSGVTQTPKHLITATGQRVTLRCSPRSGDLSVYWYQQSLDQGLQFLIQYYNGEERAKGNILERFSAQQFPDLHSELNLSSLELGDSALYFCASGQGASLSSYNEQFFGPGTRLTVL.

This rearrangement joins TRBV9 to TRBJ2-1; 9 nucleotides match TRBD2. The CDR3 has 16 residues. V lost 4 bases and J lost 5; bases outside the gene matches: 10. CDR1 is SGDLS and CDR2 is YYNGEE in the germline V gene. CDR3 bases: TGTGCCAGCAGCCCGCGGGGTAGCGGGGGTAACAATGAGCAGTTCTTC. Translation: CASSPRGSGGNNEQFF.

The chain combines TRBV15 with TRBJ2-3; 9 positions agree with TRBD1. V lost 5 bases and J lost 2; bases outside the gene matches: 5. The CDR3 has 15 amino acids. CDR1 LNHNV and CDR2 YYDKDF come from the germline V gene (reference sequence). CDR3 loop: CATSGRQGVTDTQYF. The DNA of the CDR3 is TGTGCCACCAGCGGACGACAGGGGGTCACAGATACGCAGTATTTT.

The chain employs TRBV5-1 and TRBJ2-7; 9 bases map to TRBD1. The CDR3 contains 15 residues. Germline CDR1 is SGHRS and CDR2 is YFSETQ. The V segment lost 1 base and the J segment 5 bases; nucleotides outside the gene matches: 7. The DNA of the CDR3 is TGCGCCAGCAGCTTGACCGGGACAGGGAGCGACGAGCAGTACTTC. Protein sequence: CASSLTGTGSDEQYF.

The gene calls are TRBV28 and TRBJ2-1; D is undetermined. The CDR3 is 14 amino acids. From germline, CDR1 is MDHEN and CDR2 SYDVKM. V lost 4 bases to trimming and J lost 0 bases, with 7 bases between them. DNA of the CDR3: TGTGCCAGCAGTTCTTATTCCTCCTACAATGAGCAGTTCTTC. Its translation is CASSSYSSYNEQFF.

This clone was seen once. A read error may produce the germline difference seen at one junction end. The CDR3 region is CASPAPGVDYGYTF. The CDR3 bases are TGTGCCAGTCCCGCTCCGGGAGTCGACTACGGCTACACCTTC. V and J are TRBV19 and TRBJ1-2, with unresolved D. The germline V gene has CDR1 LNHDA and CDR2 SQIVND (reference sequence). This CDR3 is 14 amino acids long.

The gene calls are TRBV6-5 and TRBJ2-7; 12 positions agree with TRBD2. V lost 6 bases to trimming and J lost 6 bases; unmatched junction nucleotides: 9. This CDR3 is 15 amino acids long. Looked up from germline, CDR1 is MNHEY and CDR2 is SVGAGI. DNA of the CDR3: TGTGCCAGCAGCTCTCTAGCGGGAGGGAATTCCGAGCAGTACTTC. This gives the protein CASSSLAGGNSEQYF.

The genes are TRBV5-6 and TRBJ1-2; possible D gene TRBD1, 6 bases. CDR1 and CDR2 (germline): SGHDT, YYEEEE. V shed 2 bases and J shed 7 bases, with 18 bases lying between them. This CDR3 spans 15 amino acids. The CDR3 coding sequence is TGTGCCAGCAGCTTAGGACAGTTCTTGTCGAGTGGCTACACCTTC. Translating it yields CASSLGQFLSSGYTF.

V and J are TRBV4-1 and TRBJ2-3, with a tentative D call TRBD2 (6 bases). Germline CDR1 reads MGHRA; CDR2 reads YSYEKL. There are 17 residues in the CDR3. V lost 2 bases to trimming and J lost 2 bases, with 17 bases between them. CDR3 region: CASSQIRLEAVTDTQYF. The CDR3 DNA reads TGCGCCAGCAGCCAAATTCGACTAGAAGCTGTCACAGATACGCAGTATTTT.

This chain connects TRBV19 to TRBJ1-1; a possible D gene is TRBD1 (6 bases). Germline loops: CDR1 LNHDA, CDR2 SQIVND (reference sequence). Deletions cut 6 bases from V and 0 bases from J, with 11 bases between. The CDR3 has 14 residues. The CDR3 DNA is TGTGCCAGTAGGACAGGTCTTATGAACACTGAAGCTTTCTTT. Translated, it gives CASRTGLMNTEAFF.

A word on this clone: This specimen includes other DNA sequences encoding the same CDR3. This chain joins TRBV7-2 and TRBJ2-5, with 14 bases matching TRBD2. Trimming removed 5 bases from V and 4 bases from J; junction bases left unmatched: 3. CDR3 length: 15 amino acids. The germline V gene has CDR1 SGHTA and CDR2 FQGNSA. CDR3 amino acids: CASSLGLAGAETQYF. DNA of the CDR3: TGTGCCAGCAGCCTGGGACTAGCGGGAGCAGAGACCCAGTACTTC.

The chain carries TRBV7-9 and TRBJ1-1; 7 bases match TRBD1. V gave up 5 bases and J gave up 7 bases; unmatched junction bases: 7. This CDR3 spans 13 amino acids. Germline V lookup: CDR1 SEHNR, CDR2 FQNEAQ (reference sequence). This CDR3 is CASSRWDSHEAFF. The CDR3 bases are TGTGCCAGCAGCCGATGGGACAGCCATGAAGCTTTCTTT.